This T cell receptor beta chain originates from a study of T cells after yellow fever vaccination. Study details: SMART-Seq v4 Ultra Low Input prepared the low-cell-number fractions. Overall study findings and caveats: One caveat is that FACS-sorted repertoires could contain abundant clonotypes contaminating from the bulk population. In post-booster samples, most primary-vaccination clones reappeared (96% CD4, roughly 89% CD8).

UMIs and a universal primer site were added when TCR cDNA was made by 5'RACE template switching. TCRdb independently ran MiXCR on the 5' RACE reads; one entry per CDR3 protein. The sample yields 95,000 to 100,000 distinct CDR3 sequences, around 5.8% seen once. Comment on this clonotype: What it recognizes is unknown. With a much larger clone just one base away, this may be a read error.

CDR1 and CDR2 from the germline V gene are SGHVS and FQNEAQ. The CDR3 is 16 amino acids. Trimming shortened V by 2 bases and J by 6 bases, and 18 bases separated the two germline ends. The clonotype comes from a man aged 18 to 29 who received the YFV17D yellow fever vaccine. Sequenced here: CD8+ T cells sorted from PBMCs, sampled 10 days after the yellow fever booster vaccination. The V call is TRBV7-8, the J call TRBJ2-3; no clear D. The CDR3 DNA sequence: TGTGCCAGCAGCTTATTCGCCACTCTCCCCTCTGATACGCAGTATTTT. Its translation is CASSLFATLPSDTQYF.